The clone carrying this TCR beta chain has ten or more counts. Antigen: not known. The data derive from a study of metastatic and nonmetastatic thyroid tumors. For the study at large: Across peripheral blood and tumor or nodule tissue samples taken from malignant and benign thyroid patients, the repertoires were compared with one another.

All patients reached thyroid surgery having received no treatment beforehand. The V gene's germline CDR1 is KGHSH and CDR2 LQKENI. The CDR3 sequence is 11 residues long. The V gene lost 2 bases and the J gene lost 6 bases, with 5 bases spanning the gap. Authors' processing steps: Building a distant-metastasis classifier for papillary thyroid cancer drew on CDR3 differences across clinicopathological groups. TCRdb called clones again from the PCR reads with MiXCR. These V and J calls are TCRdb output, not the study's own analysis. In the table there are 65,000 or so clones, less than 5% of which are singletons. General observations from the study: Across blood and tumor, TCR beta diversity in malignant thyroid tumors was reportedly significantly higher than in benign nodules.

The gene calls are TRBV18 and TRBJ2-7; no reliable D call. The sample was blood. The receptor's source is a female donor with papillary thyroid cancer or a benign thyroid nodule (not recorded which). Some clones in this sample may be carry-over from other donors' samples. CDR3 in amino acids: CASSPALEQYF. The DNA for the CDR3 is TGTGCCAGCTCACCAGCGCTCGAGCAGTACTTC.